These 13 T cell receptor beta chains came from one sample sequenced in a study of T cell responses to AZD1222 COVID-19 vaccine. Profiling relied on immunoSEQ multiplex PCR, and the TCRdb table lists in-frame clones only, not all of them. The sample records under 130,000 clones, about 92% being singletons. The material was peripheral blood, obtained on day 0 of AZD1222 vaccination. Receptors were obtained from an adult in good health.

The rearrangement uses TRBV18 and TRBJ1-3, with 7 nucleotides matching TRBD1. Germline V lookup: CDR1 KGHSH, CDR2 LQKENI. The CDR3 contains 17 residues. The trim removed 6 bases at V and 1 base at J, leaving 12 bases unmatched. The CDR3 DNA reads TGTGCCAGCTCGCCTCCAGGGGGGATGTTTTCTGGAAACACCATATATTTT. Its translation: CASSPPGGMFSGNTIYF.

The chain links TRBV6-5 to TRBJ2-7; possibly TRBD2 for D (6 bases). The CDR3 contains 13 residues. V lost 6 bases and J lost 4, with 13 bases in between. Germline values: CDR1 MNHEY, CDR2 SVGAGI. In DNA form, the CDR3 reads TGTGCCAGCAGCTCCCAGCGGGTTTACGAGCAGTACTTC. This gives the protein CASSSQRVYEQYF.

This clone appeared a few times. CDR3 sequence reads: CASSPRGMSTEAFF. The CDR3 region has the DNA TGTGCCAGCAGCCCCCGGGGTATGAGCACTGAAGCTTTCTTT. The rearrangement links TRBV7-2 to TRBJ1-1; D not certain. Germline V gene sequence: CDR1 SGHTA, CDR2 FQGNSA. V lost 5 bases to trimming and J lost 4 bases, with 14 bases between them. The CDR3 covers 14 residues. The whole variable domain, filled in from reference TRBV7-2 and TRBJ1-1, reads GAGVSQSPSNKVTEKGKDVELRCDPISGHTALYWYRQSLGQGLEFLIYFQGNSAPDKSGLPSDRFSAERTGGSVSTLTIQRTQQEDSAVYLCASSPRGMSTEAFFGQGTRLTVV.

This chain connects TRBV9 to TRBJ1-1, with D uncertain. V gave up 1 base and J gave up 0 bases, with 4 bases separating them. This CDR3 contains 13 residues. Germline V gives CDR1 SGDLS, CDR2 YYNGEE. The CDR3 loop reads CASSVNLNTEAFF. The CDR3 DNA sequence: TGTGCCAGCAGCGTAAATTTGAACACTGAAGCTTTCTTT.

This chain joins TRBV19 and TRBJ1-5, with D uncertain. CDR3 length equals 15 residues. CDR1 is LNHDA and CDR2 is SQIVND in the germline V gene (reference sequence). V was shortened by 3 bases and J by 4 bases, with 13 bases between the two germline ends. The chain's CDR3 is CASSISGYGNQPQHF. The DNA for the CDR3 is TGTGCCAGTAGTATTTCGGGGTACGGGAATCAGCCCCAGCATTTT.

The chain couples TRBV19 to TRBJ2-7; 7 bases agree with TRBD1. V was pared by 4 bases and J by 2 bases, with 5 bases of the junction left unmatched. CDR3 length: 14 residues. The germline V gene encodes CDR1 LNHDA and CDR2 SQIVND (reference sequence). For the CDR3, the DNA is TGTGCCAGTAGTAGCAGGGACAGAACCTACGAGCAGTACTTC. Translated: CASSSRDRTYEQYF.

The rearrangement links TRBV7-2 to TRBJ1-2; 7 nucleotides match TRBD1. Germline V gene lookup returns CDR1 SGHTA and CDR2 FQGNSA. This CDR3 region has 14 residues. Trimming took 2 bases from V and 6 from J; bases not matched to a gene: 6. In DNA form, the CDR3 reads TGTGCCAGCAGCTTAAGGGGGCGGATTGATGGCTACACCTTC. This encodes CASSLRGRIDGYTF.

The rearrangement uses TRBV20-1 and TRBJ2-7; D is unclear. The CDR3 covers 11 residues. CDR1 is DFQATT and CDR2 is SNEGSKA in the germline V gene (reference sequence). V was clipped by 0 bases and J by 7 bases, with 7 bases between them. The CDR3 region has the DNA TGCAGTGCTAGAGATTATACAGAGCAGTACTTC. It translates to CSARDYTEQYF.

The chain joins TRBV29-1 to TRBJ1-1; the D gene is possibly TRBD1 (5 bases). CDR3 length equals 13 residues. Trimming removed 3 bases from V and 6 bases from J, with 14 bases in between. Germline V lookup: CDR1 SQVTM, CDR2 ANQGSEA. The CDR3 reads CSVDRDGGPEAFF. Written as DNA, the CDR3 is TGCAGCGTTGACCGGGACGGTGGCCCTGAAGCTTTCTTT. Filled out from reference TRBV29-1 and TRBJ1-1, the complete variable domain reads SAVISQKPSRDICQRGTSLTIQCQVDSQVTMMFWYRQQPGQSLTLIATANQGSEATYESGFVIDKFPISRPNLTFSTLTVSNMSPEDSSIYLCSVDRDGGPEAFFGQGTRLTVV.

This clone is a singleton in its sample. V is TRBV7-9 and J is TRBJ1-1; 7 nucleotides align to TRBD1. V trimming: 0 bases; J trimming: 3 bases; junction bases outside the gene matches: 7. Germline loops: CDR1 SEHNR, CDR2 FQNEAQ (reference sequence). The CDR3 spans 16 residues. The CDR3 sequence is CASSLAAGGRDTEAFF. For the CDR3, the DNA is TGTGCCAGCAGCTTAGCGGCAGGGGGACGTGACACTGAAGCTTTCTTT.

This CDR3 is CASTPPVAGGETQYF. CDR3 DNA sequence: TGTGCCAGCACCCCCCCGGTAGCGGGAGGGGAGACCCAGTACTTC. The V gene is TRBV28, the J gene TRBJ2-5; 11 bases are a match to TRBD2. J lost 5 bases, V lost 7 bases, and 9 bases had no gene match. Germline V gene data show CDR1 as MDHEN and CDR2 as SYDVKM. The CDR3 totals 15 residues.

This clone was detected a few times. V gene TRBV4-1 combines with J gene TRBJ2-7, with 7 bases matching TRBD1. This CDR3 is 15 amino acids long. Germline V gene data show CDR1 as MGHRA and CDR2 as YSYEKL. The V and J ends lost 0 bases and 4 bases, in that order; junction bases with no gene match: 6. CDR3 bases: TGCGCCAGCAGCCAAGAGAATGACAGGGCTTACGAGCAGTACTTC. This encodes CASSQENDRAYEQYF.

The chain employs TRBV27 and TRBJ2-7; 9 nucleotides agree with TRBD1. CDR1 MNHEY and CDR2 SMNVEV come from the germline V gene (reference sequence). This CDR3 has 17 residues. V was clipped by 2 bases and J by 2 bases; unmatched bases: 10. In DNA, the CDR3 is TGTGCCAGCAGTTTAGGGAGACAGGGGGTGACAGCCTACGAGCAGTACTTC. Translating it yields CASSLGRQGVTAYEQYF.